This TCR beta chain came from a study of radiotherapy plus CTLA-4 blockade in lung cancer. Study overall: Across the patients, objective responses occurred in 18%, and disease control in roughly 33%. General study results and limits: The best prediction of response reportedly came from early blood T cell clone dynamics, with interferon-beta. There was expansion of tumor-derived TCR clones in blood after radiotherapy plus ipilimumab.

Clones were read by immunoSEQ multiplex PCR, and TCRdb kept only the in-frame ones, dropping some. In the table there are about 68,000 clones, around three quarters of which are singletons. Details on this clone: Its antigen is unidentified.

The CDR3 is 16 residues long. Germline values: CDR1 SEHNR, CDR2 FQNEAQ (reference sequence). J gave up 2 bases and V 5 bases, and 11 bases lay outside the gene matches. Focal radiation plus CTLA-4 blockade with ipilimumab was given to patients with chemo-refractory metastatic non-small-cell lung cancer. The chain uses TRBV7-9 and TRBJ2-7; 8 bases agree with TRBD2. This clonotype was obtained from a human donor with non-small cell lung cancer who had a complete response to radiotherapy plus ipilimumab. The source material was peripheral blood, sampled from a patient treated with radiotherapy plus ipilimumab. The CDR3 region has the DNA TGTGCCAGCAGCCCTAGAGTAGCGGGGAGTCCCTACGAGCAGTACTTC. Translated, it gives CASSPRVAGSPYEQYF. The entire variable domain, with the rest obtained from reference TRBV7-9 and TRBJ2-7, is as follows: DTGVSQNPRHKITKRGQNVTFRCDPISEHNRLYWYRQTLGQGPEFLTYFQNEAQLEKSRLLSDRFSAERPKGSFSTLEIQRTEQGDSAMYLCASSPRVAGSPYEQYFGPGTRLTVT.